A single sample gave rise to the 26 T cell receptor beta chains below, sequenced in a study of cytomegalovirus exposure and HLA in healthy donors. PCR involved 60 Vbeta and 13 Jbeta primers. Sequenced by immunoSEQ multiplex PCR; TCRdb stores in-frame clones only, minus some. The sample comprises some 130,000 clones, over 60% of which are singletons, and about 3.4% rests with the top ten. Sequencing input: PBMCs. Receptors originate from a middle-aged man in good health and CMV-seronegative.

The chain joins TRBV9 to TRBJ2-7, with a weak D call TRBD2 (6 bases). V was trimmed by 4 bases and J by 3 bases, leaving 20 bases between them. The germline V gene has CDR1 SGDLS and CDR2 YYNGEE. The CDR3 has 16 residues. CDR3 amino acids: CASSLHGTGEGYEQYF. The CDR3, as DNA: TGTGCCAGCAGCCTACACGGGACGGGAGAGGGCTACGAGCAGTACTTC.

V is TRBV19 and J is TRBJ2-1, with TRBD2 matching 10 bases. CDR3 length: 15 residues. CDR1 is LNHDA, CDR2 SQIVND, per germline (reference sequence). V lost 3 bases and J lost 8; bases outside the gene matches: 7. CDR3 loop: CASSIPSGRGYEQFF. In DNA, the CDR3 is TGTGCCAGTAGTATCCCTAGCGGGAGAGGGTATGAGCAGTTCTTC.

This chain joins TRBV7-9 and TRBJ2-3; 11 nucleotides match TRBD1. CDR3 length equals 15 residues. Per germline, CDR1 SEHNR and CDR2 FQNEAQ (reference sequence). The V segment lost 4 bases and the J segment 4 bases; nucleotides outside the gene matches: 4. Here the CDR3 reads CASSWGQGEADTQYF. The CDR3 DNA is TGTGCCAGCAGCTGGGGACAGGGGGAGGCAGATACGCAGTATTTT.

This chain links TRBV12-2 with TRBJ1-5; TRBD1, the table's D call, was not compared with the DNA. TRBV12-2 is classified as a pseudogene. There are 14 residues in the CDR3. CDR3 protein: CASRLQGSNQPQHF. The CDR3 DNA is TGTGCAAGTCGCTTGCAGGGAAGCAATCAGCCCCAGCATTTT.

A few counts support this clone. In DNA form, the CDR3 reads TGTGCCATCAGTGACCAGGCCACAGATACGCAGTATTTT. Translating it yields CAISDQATDTQYF. The chain employs TRBV10-3 and TRBJ2-3; D remains unclear. Germline values: CDR1 ENHRY, CDR2 SYGVKD. The length of the CDR3 is 13 residues. The V end lost 3 bases, the J end lost 2 bases, and 6 bases lay between the germline ends.

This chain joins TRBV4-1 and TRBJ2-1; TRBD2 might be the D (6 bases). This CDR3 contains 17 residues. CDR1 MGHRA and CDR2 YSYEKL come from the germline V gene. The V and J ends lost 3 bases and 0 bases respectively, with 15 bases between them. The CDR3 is CASSQTRLRVSYNEQFF. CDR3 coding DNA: TGCGCCAGCAGCCAGACTAGATTACGAGTCTCCTACAATGAGCAGTTCTTC.

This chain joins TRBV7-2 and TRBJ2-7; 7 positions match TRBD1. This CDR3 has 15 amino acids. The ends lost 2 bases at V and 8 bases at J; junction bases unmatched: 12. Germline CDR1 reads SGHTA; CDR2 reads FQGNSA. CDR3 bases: TGTGCCAGCAGCTTAACCGGGACAGCCTCCTTCCAGCAGTACTTC. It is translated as CASSLTGTASFQQYF. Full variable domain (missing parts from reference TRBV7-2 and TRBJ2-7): GAGVSQSPSNKVTEKGKDVELRCDPISGHTALYWYRQSLGQGLEFLIYFQGNSAPDKSGLPSDRFSAERTGGSVSTLTIQRTQQEDSAVYLCASSLTGTASFQQYFGPGTRLTVT.

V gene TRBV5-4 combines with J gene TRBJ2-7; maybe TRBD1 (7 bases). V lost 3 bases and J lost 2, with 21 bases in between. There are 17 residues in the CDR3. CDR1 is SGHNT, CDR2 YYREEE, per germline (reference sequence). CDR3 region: CASSSTSGGGAAYEQYF. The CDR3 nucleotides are TGTGCCAGCAGCTCAACCTCTGGAGGGGGCGCTGCCTACGAGCAGTACTTC.

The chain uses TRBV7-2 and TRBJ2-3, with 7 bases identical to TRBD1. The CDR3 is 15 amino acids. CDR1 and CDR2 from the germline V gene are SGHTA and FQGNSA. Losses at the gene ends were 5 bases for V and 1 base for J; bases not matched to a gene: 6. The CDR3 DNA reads TGTGCCAGCAGCGAGGGGGCAACGCGCACAGATACGCAGTATTTT. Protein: CASSEGATRTDTQYF.

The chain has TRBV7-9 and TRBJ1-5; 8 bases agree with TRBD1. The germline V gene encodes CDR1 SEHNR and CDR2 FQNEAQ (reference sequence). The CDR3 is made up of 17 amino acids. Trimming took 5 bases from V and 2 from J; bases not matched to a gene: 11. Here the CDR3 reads CASSPSSGGLGNQPQHF. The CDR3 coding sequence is TGTGCCAGCAGCCCCAGTTCAGGGGGCCTCGGCAATCAGCCCCAGCATTTT.

In DNA form, the CDR3 reads TGCGCCAGCAGCACGGGCCCGGGACTAGCGGGGGAGACCCAGTACTTC. Its translation: CASSTGPGLAGETQYF. This chain connects TRBV5-1 to TRBJ2-5; 13 bases align to TRBD2. The CDR3 is made up of 16 amino acids. Germline loops: CDR1 SGHRS, CDR2 YFSETQ. J gave up 5 bases and V 4 bases, and 8 bases lay outside the gene matches.

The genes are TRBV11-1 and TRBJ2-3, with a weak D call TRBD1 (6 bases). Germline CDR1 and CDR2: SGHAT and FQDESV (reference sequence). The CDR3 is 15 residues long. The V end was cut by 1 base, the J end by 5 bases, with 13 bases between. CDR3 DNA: TGTGCCAGCAGCTTAGTTACTCAGGGGATAGATACGCAGTATTTT. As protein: CASSLVTQGIDTQYF.

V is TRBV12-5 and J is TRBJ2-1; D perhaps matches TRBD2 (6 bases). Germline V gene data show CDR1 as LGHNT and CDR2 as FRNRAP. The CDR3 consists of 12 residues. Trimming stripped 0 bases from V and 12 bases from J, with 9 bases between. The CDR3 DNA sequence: TGTGCTAGTGGTTTGGTAAACGGGGGGCAGTTCTTC. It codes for CASGLVNGGQFF.

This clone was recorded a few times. Here the CDR3 reads CASRPSMETQYF. The DNA of the CDR3 is TGTGCCAGCAGGCCTAGTATGGAGACCCAGTACTTC. The chain couples TRBV2 to TRBJ2-5; D not certain. The CDR3 is 12 residues long. CDR1 is SNHLY and CDR2 is FYNNEI in the germline V gene. Trimming left V 6 bases short and J 5 bases short, with 10 bases between. The whole variable domain, remainder taken from reference TRBV2 and TRBJ2-5, is EPEVTQTPSHQVTQMGQEVILRCVPISNHLYFYWYRQILGQKVEFLVSFYNNEISEKSEIFDDQFSVERPDGSNFTLKIRSTKLEDSAMYFCASRPSMETQYFGPGTRLLVL.

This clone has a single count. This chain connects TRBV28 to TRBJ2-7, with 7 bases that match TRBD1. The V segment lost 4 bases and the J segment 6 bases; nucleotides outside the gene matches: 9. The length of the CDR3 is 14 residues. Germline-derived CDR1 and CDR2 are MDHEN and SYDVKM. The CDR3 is CASSWGTALVEQYF. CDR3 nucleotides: TGTGCCAGCAGTTGGGGGACAGCCCTTGTCGAGCAGTACTTC.

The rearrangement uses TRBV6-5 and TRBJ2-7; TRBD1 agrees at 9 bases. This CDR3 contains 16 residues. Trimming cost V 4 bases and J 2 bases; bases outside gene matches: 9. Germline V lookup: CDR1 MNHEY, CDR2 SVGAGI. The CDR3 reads CASSLLQGATTYEQYF. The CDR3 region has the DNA TGTGCCAGCAGTTTATTACAGGGGGCCACGACCTACGAGCAGTACTTC.

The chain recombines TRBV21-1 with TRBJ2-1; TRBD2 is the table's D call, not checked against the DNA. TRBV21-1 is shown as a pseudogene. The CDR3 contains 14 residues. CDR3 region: CASSPPEGYNEQFF. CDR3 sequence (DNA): TGTGCCAGCAGCCCCCCGGAGGGCTACAATGAGCAGTTCTTC.

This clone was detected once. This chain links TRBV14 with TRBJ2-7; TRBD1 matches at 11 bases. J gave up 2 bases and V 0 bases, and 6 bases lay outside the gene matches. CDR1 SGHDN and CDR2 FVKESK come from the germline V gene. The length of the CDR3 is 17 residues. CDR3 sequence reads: CASSQDWGQGVTYEQYF. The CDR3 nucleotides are TGTGCCAGCAGCCAAGATTGGGGACAGGGGGTTACCTACGAGCAGTACTTC. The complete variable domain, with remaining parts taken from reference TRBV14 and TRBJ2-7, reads EAGVTQFPSHSVIEKGQTVTLRCDPISGHDNLYWYRRVMGKEIKFLLHFVKESKQDESGMPNNRFLAERTGGTYSTLKVQPAELEDSGVYFCASSQDWGQGVTYEQYFGPGTRLTVT.

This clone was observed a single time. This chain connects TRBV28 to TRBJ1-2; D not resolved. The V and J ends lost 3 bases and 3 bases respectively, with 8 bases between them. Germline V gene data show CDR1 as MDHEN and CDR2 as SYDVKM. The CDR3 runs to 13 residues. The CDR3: CASSLGSHYGYTF. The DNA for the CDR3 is TGTGCCAGCAGTTTGGGCAGTCACTATGGCTACACCTTC.

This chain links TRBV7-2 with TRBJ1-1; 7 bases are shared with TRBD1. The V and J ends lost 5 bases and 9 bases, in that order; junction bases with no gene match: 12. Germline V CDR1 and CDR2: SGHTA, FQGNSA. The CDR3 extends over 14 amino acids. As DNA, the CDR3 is TGTGCCAGCAGCCCCCGCGTTAGGGGGCCACAAGCTTTCTTT. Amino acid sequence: CASSPRVRGPQAFF.

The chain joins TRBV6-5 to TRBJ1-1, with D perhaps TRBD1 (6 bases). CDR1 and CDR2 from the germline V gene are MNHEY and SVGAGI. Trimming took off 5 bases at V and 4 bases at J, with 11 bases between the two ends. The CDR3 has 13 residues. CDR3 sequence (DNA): TGTGCCAGCAGTCCGGACAGCGGCACTGAAGCTTTCTTT. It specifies CASSPDSGTEAFF.

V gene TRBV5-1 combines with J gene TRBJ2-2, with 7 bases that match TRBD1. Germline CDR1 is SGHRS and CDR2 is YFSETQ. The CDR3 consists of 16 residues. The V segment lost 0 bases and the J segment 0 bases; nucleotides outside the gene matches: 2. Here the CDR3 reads CASSLVGQANTGELFF. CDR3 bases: TGCGCCAGCAGCTTGGTTGGACAGGCGAACACCGGGGAGCTGTTTTTT.

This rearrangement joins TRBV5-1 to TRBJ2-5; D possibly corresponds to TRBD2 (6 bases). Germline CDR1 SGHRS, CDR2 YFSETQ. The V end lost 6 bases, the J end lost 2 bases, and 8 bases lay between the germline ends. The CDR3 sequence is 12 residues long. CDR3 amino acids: CASNGGQETQYF. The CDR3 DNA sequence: TGCGCCAGCAACGGGGGACAAGAGACCCAGTACTTC.

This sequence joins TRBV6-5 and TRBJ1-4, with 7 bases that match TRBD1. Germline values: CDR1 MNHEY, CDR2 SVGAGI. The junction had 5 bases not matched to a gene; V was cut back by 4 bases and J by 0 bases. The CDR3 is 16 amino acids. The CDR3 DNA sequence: TGTGCCAGCAGTTCGAACAGGGGTTCAACTAATGAAAAACTGTTTTTT. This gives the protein CASSSNRGSTNEKLFF.

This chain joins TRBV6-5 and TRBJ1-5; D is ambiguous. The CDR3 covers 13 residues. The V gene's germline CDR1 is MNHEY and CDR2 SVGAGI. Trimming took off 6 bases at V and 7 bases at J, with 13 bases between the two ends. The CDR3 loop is CASSAMGGQPQHF. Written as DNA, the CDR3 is TGTGCCAGCAGCGCCATGGGAGGACAGCCCCAGCATTTT.

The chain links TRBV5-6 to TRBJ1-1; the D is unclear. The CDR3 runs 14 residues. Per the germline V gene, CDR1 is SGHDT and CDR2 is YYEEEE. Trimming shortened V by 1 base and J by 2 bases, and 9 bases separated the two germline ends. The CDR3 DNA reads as TGTGCCAGCAGCTTGCGGGGAATTAACACTGAAGCTTTCTTT. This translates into CASSLRGINTEAFF.